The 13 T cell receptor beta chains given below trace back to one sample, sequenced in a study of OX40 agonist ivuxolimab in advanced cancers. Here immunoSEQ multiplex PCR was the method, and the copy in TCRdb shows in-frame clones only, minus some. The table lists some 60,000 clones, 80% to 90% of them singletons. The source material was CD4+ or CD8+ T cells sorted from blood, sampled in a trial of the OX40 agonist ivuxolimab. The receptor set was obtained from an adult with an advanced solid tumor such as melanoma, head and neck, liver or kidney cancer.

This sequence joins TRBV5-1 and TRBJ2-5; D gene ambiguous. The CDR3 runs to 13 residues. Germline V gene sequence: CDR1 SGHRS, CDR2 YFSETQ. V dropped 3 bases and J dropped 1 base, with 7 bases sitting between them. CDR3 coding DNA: TGCGCCAGCAGCTCTACCACCCAAGAGACCCAGTACTTC. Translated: CASSSTTQETQYF.

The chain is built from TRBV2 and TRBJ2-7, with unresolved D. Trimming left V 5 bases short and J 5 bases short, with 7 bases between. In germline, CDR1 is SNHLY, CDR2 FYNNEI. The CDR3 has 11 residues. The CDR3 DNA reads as TGTGCCAGCAGTATCATCCACGAGCAGTACTTC. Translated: CASSIIHEQYF.

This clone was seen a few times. This chain's CDR3 is CASSVDGLAYEQYF. CDR3 DNA sequence: TGTGCCAGCAGCGTAGACGGACTCGCCTACGAGCAGTACTTC. The chain couples TRBV9 to TRBJ2-7, with a weak D call TRBD2 (5 bases). There are 14 residues in the CDR3. The ends were cut back, 0 bases at V and 2 bases at J, with 9 bases in the middle. Looked up from germline, CDR1 is SGDLS and CDR2 is YYNGEE.

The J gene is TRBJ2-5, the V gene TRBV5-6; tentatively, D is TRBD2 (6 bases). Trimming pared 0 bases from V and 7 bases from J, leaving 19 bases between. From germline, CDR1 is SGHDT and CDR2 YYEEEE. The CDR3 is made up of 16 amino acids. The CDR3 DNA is TGTGCCAGCAGCTTGGGTTTAGTGGGAGGAGCGGTGACCCAGTACTTC. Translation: CASSLGLVGGAVTQYF.

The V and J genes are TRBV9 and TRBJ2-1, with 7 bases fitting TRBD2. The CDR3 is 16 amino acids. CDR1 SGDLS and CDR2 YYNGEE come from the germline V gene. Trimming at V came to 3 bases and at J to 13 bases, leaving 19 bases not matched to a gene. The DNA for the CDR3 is TGTGCCAGCAGCGCCTCAGCCCGAGATGGGGGGGGAGGACAGTTCTTC. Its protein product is CASSASARDGGGGQFF.

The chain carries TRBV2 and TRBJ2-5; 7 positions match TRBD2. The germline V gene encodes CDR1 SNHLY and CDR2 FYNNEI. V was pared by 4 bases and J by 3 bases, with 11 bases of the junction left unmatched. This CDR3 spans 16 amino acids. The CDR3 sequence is CASSAQRTRGEETQYF. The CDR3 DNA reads TGTGCCAGCAGTGCTCAGCGGACTAGGGGTGAAGAGACCCAGTACTTC.

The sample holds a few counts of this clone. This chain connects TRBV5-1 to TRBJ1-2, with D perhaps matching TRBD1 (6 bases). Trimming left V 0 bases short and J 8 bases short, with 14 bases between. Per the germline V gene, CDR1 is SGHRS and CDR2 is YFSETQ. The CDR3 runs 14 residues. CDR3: CASSLAIRGSGYTF. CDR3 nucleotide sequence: TGCGCCAGCAGCTTGGCTATTAGGGGGAGCGGCTACACCTTC.

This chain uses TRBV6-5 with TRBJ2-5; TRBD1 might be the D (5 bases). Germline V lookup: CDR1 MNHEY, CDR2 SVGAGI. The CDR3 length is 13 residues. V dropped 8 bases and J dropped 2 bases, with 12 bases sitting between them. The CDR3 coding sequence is TGTGCCAGCGGAAGGGGTCCTCAAGAGACCCAGTACTTC. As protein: CASGRGPQETQYF.

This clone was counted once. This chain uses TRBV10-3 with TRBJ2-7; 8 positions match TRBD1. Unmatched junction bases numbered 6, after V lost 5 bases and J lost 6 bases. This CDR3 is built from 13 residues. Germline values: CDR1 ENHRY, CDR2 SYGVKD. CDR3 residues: CAISTGTGTEQYF. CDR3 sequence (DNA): TGTGCCATCAGTACGGGGACAGGCACCGAGCAGTACTTC.

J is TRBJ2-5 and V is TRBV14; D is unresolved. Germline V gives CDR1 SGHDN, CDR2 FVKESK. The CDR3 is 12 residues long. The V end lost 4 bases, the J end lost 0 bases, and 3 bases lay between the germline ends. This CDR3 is CASSPNQETQYF. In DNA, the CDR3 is TGTGCCAGCAGCCCTAACCAAGAGACCCAGTACTTC.

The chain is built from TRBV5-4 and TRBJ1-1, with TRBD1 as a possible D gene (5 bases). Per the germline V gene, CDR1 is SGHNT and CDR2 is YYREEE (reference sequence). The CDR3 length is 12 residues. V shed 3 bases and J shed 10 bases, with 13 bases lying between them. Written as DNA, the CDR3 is TGTGCCAGCAGCTCCCCCTCCGGGGGAGCTTTCTTT. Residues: CASSSPSGGAFF.

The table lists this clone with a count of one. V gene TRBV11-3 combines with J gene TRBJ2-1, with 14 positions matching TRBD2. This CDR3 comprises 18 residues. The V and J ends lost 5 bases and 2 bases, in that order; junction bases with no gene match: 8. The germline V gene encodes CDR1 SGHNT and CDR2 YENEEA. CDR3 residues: CASSIGTSGSLPYNEQFF. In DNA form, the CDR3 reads TGTGCCAGCAGCATTGGGACTAGCGGGAGTCTCCCCTACAATGAGCAGTTCTTC.

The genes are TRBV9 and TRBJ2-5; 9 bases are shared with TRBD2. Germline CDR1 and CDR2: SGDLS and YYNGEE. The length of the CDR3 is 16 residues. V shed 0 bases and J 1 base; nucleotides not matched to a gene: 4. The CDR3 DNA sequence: TGTGCCAGCAGCGTAGCTTCGCGGGAGGGCCAAGAGACCCAGTACTTC. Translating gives CASSVASREGQETQYF.